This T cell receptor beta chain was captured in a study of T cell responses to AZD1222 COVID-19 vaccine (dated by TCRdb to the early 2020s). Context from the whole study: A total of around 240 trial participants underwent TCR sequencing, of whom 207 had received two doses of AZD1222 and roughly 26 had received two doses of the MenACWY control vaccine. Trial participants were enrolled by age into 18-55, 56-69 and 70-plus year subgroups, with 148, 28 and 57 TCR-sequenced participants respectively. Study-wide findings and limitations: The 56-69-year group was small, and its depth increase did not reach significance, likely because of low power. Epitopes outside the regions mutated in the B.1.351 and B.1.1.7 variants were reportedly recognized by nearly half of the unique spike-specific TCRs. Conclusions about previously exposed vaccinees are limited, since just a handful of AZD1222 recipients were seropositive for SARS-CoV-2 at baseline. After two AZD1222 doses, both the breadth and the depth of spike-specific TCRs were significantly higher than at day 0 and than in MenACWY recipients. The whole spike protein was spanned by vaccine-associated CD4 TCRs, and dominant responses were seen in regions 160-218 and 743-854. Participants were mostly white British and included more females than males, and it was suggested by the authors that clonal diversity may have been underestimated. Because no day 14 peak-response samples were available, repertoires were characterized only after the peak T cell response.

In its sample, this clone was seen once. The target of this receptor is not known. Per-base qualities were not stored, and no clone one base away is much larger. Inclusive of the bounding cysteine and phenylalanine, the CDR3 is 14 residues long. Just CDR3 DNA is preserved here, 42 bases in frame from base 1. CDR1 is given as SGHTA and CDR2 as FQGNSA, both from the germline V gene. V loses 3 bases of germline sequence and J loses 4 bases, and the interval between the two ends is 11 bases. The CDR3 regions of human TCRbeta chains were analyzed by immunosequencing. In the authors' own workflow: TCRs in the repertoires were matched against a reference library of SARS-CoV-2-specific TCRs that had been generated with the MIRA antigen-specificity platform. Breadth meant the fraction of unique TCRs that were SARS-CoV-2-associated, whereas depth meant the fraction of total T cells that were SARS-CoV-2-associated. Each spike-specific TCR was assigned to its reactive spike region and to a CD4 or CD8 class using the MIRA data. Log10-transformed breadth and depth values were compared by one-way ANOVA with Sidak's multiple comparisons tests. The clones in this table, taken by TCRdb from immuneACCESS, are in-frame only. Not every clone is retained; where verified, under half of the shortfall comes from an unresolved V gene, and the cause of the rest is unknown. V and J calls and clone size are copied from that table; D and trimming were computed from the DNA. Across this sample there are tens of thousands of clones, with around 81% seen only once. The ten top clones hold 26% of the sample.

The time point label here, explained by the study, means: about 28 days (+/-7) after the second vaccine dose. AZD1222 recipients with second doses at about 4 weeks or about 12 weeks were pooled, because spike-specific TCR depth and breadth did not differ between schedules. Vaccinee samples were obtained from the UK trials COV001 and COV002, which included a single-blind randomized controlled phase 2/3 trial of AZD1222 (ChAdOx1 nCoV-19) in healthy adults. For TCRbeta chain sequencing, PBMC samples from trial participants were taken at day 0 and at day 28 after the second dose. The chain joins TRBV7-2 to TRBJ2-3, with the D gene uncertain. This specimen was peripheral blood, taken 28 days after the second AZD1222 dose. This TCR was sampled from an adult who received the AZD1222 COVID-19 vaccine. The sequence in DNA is TGTGCCAGCAGCTTGTCGGTTTTCGCAGATACGCAGTATTTT. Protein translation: CASSLSVFADTQYF.